A selection of T cell receptor beta chains follows, all from one sample in a study of cytomegalovirus exposure and HLA in healthy donors. Measured with immunoSEQ multiplex PCR; TCRdb has only the in-frame clones, and not every one. The table shows 150,000 to 200,000 clones, with around 78% occurring only once. Sequencing used PBMCs. The receptor source for this set is a woman in her thirties or forties in good health and CMV-seronegative. The CDR3 runs from the conserved cysteine through the conserved F or W. Fields, in order: CDR3 length, clone size, V gene, J gene, D gene, CDR3 protein, CDR3 DNA. The D gene is left open where the match is weak. Size values are once, few and many counts, or a class for expanded clones, and some rows have none.

CDR3 length: 17; clone size: NA; V gene: TRBV28; J gene: TRBJ1-5; D gene: TRBD1; CDR3 protein: CASSRGQGPLGNQPQHF; CDR3 DNA: TGTGCCAGCAGCCGTGGACAGGGGCCACTTGGCAATCAGCCCCAGCATTTT
CDR3 length: 14; clone size: medium-sized; V gene: TRBV5-6; J gene: TRBJ1-2; D gene: TRBD1; CDR3 protein: CASSLLTGGGGYTF; CDR3 DNA: TGTGCCAGCAGCTTACTAACAGGGGGCGGTGGCTACACCTTC
CDR3 length: 14; clone size: once; V gene: TRBV7-9; J gene: TRBJ2-5; D gene: NA; CDR3 protein: CASSFPTGQETQYF; CDR3 DNA: TGTGCCAGCAGCTTCCCGACAGGACAAGAGACCCAGTACTTC
CDR3 length: 15; clone size: NA; V gene: TRBV6-1; J gene: TRBJ1-5; D gene: NA; CDR3 protein: CASRPFRGVSQPQHF; CDR3 DNA: TGTGCCAGCAGGCCCTTCAGGGGAGTGAGTCAGCCCCAGCATTTT
CDR3 length: 15; clone size: few; V gene: TRBV5-1; J gene: TRBJ1-1; D gene: NA; CDR3 protein: CASTVTAGRGTEAFF; CDR3 DNA: TGCGCCAGCACGGTGACTGCAGGGCGGGGCACTGAAGCTTTCTTT
CDR3 length: 12; clone size: NA; V gene: TRBV7-9; J gene: TRBJ2-3; D gene: NA; CDR3 protein: CASSLISDTQYF; CDR3 DNA: TGTGCCAGCAGCTTAATCTCGGATACGCAGTATTTT
CDR3 length: 16; clone size: NA; V gene: TRBV7-9; J gene: TRBJ1-4; D gene: TRBD1; CDR3 protein: CASSLSGQGTNEKLFF; CDR3 DNA: TGTGCCAGCAGCTTGTCGGGACAGGGGACTAATGAAAAACTGTTTTTT
CDR3 length: 16; clone size: NA; V gene: TRBV5-4; J gene: TRBJ2-1; D gene: TRBD2; CDR3 protein: CASSAGTSGGVDEQFF; CDR3 DNA: TGTGCCAGCAGCGCCGGGACTAGCGGGGGGGTTGATGAGCAGTTCTTC
CDR3 length: 17; clone size: NA; V gene: TRBV28; J gene: TRBJ2-6; D gene: TRBD2; CDR3 protein: CASALAGGYSGANVLTF; CDR3 DNA: TGTGCCAGCGCCTTAGCGGGGGGATACTCTGGGGCCAACGTCCTGACTTTC
CDR3 length: 17; clone size: NA; V gene: TRBV11-2; J gene: TRBJ1-2; D gene: NA; CDR3 protein: CASSSRAAGQSGSGYTF; CDR3 DNA: TGTGCCAGCAGCTCTCGGGCGGCAGGACAGTCCGGGTCGGGCTACACCTTC
CDR3 length: 16; clone size: NA; V gene: TRBV2; J gene: TRBJ2-3; D gene: TRBD2; CDR3 protein: CASTPGLAGETDTQYF; CDR3 DNA: TGTGCCAGCACACCGGGACTAGCGGGGGAGACAGATACGCAGTATTTT
CDR3 length: 14; clone size: NA; V gene: TRBV2; J gene: TRBJ2-3; D gene: NA; CDR3 protein: CASTISQGLVTQYF; CDR3 DNA: TGTGCCAGCACCATTTCCCAGGGCTTAGTTACGCAGTATTTT
CDR3 length: 14; clone size: NA; V gene: TRBV5-1; J gene: TRBJ2-5; D gene: NA; CDR3 protein: CASSSVSQGETQYF; CDR3 DNA: TGCGCCAGCAGCTCCGTCTCGCAGGGGGAGACCCAGTACTTC
CDR3 length: 16; clone size: few; V gene: TRBV28; J gene: TRBJ2-3; D gene: NA; CDR3 protein: CASSLLARGGLDTQYF; CDR3 DNA: TGTGCCAGCAGTTTACTTGCACGGGGTGGATTAGATACGCAGTATTTT
CDR3 length: 15; clone size: NA; V gene: TRBV4-1; J gene: TRBJ2-5; D gene: TRBD2; CDR3 protein: CASSQETSGGETQYF; CDR3 DNA: TGCGCCAGCAGCCAGGAAACTAGCGGGGGGGAGACCCAGTACTTC
CDR3 length: 16; clone size: NA; V gene: TRBV28; J gene: TRBJ2-7; D gene: TRBD2; CDR3 protein: CASSLASSGSSYEQYF; CDR3 DNA: TGTGCCAGCAGTTTGGCTTCTAGCGGGAGCTCCTACGAGCAGTACTTC
CDR3 length: 16; clone size: NA; V gene: TRBV11-2; J gene: TRBJ2-3; D gene: TRBD1; CDR3 protein: CASSSDGGQGIDTQYF; CDR3 DNA: TGTGCCAGCAGCTCCGATGGGGGACAGGGTATAGATACGCAGTATTTT
CDR3 length: 17; clone size: NA; V gene: TRBV13; J gene: TRBJ2-1; D gene: TRBD2; CDR3 protein: CASSLRTSRSSYNEQFF; CDR3 DNA: TGTGCCAGCAGCTTAAGGACTAGCAGGAGCTCCTACAATGAGCAGTTCTTC
CDR3 length: 13; clone size: NA; V gene: TRBV11-2; J gene: TRBJ2-7; D gene: NA; CDR3 protein: CASSLDSSYEQYF; CDR3 DNA: TGTGCCAGCAGCTTAGATAGCTCCTACGAGCAGTACTTC
CDR3 length: 16; clone size: NA; V gene: TRBV5-1; J gene: TRBJ1-2; D gene: NA; CDR3 protein: CASSLDGRGFGNGYTF; CDR3 DNA: TGCGCCAGCAGCTTGGATGGCAGGGGATTTGGGAATGGCTACACCTTC
CDR3 length: 14; clone size: NA; V gene: TRBV5-1; J gene: TRBJ1-6; D gene: TRBD1; CDR3 protein: CASSLDRGNSPLHF; CDR3 DNA: TGCGCCAGCAGCCTCGACAGGGGTAATTCACCCCTCCACTTT
CDR3 length: 15; clone size: NA; V gene: TRBV6-1; J gene: TRBJ2-7; D gene: TRBD2; CDR3 protein: CASSPGLAGPYEQYF; CDR3 DNA: TGTGCCAGCAGTCCGGGACTAGCGGGTCCCTACGAGCAGTACTTC